This record looks at one T cell receptor beta chain sequence and its context. This PCR relied on a set of 60 Vbeta primers and 13 Jbeta primers. TCRdb's table, derived via immunoSEQ multiplex PCR, lists solely in-frame clones and lacks some. The table lists some 140,000 clones. The sample belongs to a study of cytomegalovirus exposure and HLA in healthy donors. This CDR3 spans 13 amino acids. Germline V gives CDR1 MNHNS, CDR2 SASEGT. The V end was cut by 3 bases, the J end by 7 bases, with 9 bases between. This TCR was sampled from a woman aged 40 to 50 in good health and CMV-seronegative. This chain joins TRBV6-1 and TRBJ1-4, with unresolved D. The sequenced material came from PBMCs. CDR3 region: CASSDMRAEKLFF. CDR3 coding DNA: TGTGCCAGCAGTGATATGCGGGCTGAAAAACTGTTTTTT.